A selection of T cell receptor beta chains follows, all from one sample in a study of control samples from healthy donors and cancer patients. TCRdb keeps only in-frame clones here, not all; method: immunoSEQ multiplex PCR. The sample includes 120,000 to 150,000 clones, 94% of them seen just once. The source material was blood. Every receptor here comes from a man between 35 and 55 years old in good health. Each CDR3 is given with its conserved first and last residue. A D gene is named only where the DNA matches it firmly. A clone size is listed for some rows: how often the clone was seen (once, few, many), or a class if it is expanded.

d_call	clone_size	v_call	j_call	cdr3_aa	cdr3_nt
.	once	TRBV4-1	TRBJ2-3	CASSQDRDTDTQYF	TGCGCCAGCAGCCAAGACAGGGACACAGATACGCAGTATTTT
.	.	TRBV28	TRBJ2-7	CASSSGGPYEQYF	TGTGCCAGCAGTTCGGGGGGCCCCTACGAGCAGTACTTC
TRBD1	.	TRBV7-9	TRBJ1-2	CASSLGGTGASKGYTF	TGTGCCAGCAGCCTAGGGGGGACAGGTGCTTCAAAAGGCTACACCTTC
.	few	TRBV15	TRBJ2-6	CATGTNSGANVLTF	TGTGCCACCGGGACAAACTCTGGGGCCAACGTCCTGACTTTC
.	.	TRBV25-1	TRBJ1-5	CASSESAKDNQPQHF	TGTGCCAGCAGTGAATCGGCTAAAGATAATCAGCCCCAGCATTTT
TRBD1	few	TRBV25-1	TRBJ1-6	CASSVGQALGPLHF	TGTGCCAGCAGTGTCGGACAGGCGCTCGGACCCCTCCACTTT
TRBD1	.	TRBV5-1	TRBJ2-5	CASSLTGGGEVSETQYF	TGCGCCAGCAGCTTAACAGGGGGAGGTGAGGTTTCGGAGACCCAGTACTTC
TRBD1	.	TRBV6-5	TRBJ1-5	CASRTGGLNQPQHF	TGTGCCAGCAGAACAGGGGGGTTAAATCAGCCCCAGCATTTT
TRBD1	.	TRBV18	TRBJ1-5	CASSPTTGQGGQPQHF	TGTGCCAGCTCACCGACTACCGGACAGGGCGGCCAGCCCCAGCATTTT
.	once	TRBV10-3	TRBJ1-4	CAISGVWFEKLFF	TGTGCCATCAGCGGGGTTTGGTTCGAAAAACTGTTTTTT
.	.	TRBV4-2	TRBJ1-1	CASSQDGHQAARAFF	TGTGCCAGCAGCCAAGACGGACATCAGGCGGCGCGAGCTTTCTTT